Sequencing of this TCR beta chain was carried out in a study of T cell repertoires in cytomegalovirus infection. TCRdb re-called the reads through MiXCR, storing one row per CDR3 protein. The sample has around 180,000 distinct CDR3 sequences, 28% seen once. Comments on this clonotype: Compared with germline, one end of the junction differs, possibly owing to a read error.

Germline loops: CDR1 DFQATT, CDR2 SNEGSKA (reference sequence). The CDR3 contains 14 residues. Sequencing was performed on PBMCs. This receptor was taken from a human donor in good health (CMV status not recorded). Some clones in this sample may be carry-over from other donors' samples. The V and J genes are TRBV20-1 and TRBJ2-7; tentative D call: TRBD1 (6 bases). The CDR3 here is CGATPYRDSYEQYF. As DNA, the CDR3 is TGCGGTGCTACCCCCTACAGGGATTCCTACGAGCAGTACTTC.